The 31 T cell receptor beta chains in this list originate from one sample, sequenced in a study of CD8 T cells in ankylosing spondylitis. MiXCR, run by TCRdb on the 5' RACE reads, gives a single entry per CDR3 protein. The data hold 340,000 or so distinct CDR3 sequences, with approximately 15% observed a single time. Sequencing was carried out using blood, either unsorted or a sorted T cell fraction (not recorded which). The receptors shown here come from a male donor with ankylosing spondylitis or in good health (not recorded which).

V usage is TRBV6-1 and J usage is TRBJ1-2, with 7 bases lining up with TRBD1. From germline, CDR1 is MNHNS and CDR2 SASEGT. With V trimmed by 6 bases and J by 1 base, 14 bases remained unmatched. There are 17 residues in the CDR3. The CDR3 here is CASRPRARDSINYGYTF. CDR3 DNA: TGTGCCAGCAGACCTCGCGCCAGGGACAGCATTAACTATGGCTACACCTTC.

A few counts support this clonotype. V gene TRBV12-3 or TRBV12-4 combines with J gene TRBJ2-3; D not resolved. Between the trimmed V and J ends, which lost 3 bases and 0 bases, there was a span of 4 bases. CDR3 size: 13 residues. CDR3 residues: CASSLHSTDTQYF. DNA of the CDR3: TGTGCCAGCAGTTTGCATAGCACAGATACGCAGTATTTT.

This clonotype was observed many times. The chain carries TRBV12-3 or TRBV12-4 and TRBJ1-6; D is unresolved. V lost 2 bases and J 8 bases, leaving 7 bases between the germline ends. The CDR3 consists of 13 residues. The CDR3 protein is CASSLRKDSPLHF. CDR3 sequence (DNA): TGTGCCAGCAGTTTACGGAAGGATTCACCCCTCCACTTT.

This clonotype was observed many times. The chain is built from TRBV29-1 and TRBJ2-7; D is undetermined. CDR3 length: 11 residues. Trimming shortened V by 7 bases and J by 9 bases, and 16 bases separated the two germline ends. Germline-derived CDR1 and CDR2 are SQVTM and ANQGSEA. Written as DNA, the CDR3 is TGCAGCGCTTACAAGGGCCGTGCGCAGTACTTC. Amino acids: CSAYKGRAQYF.

This sequence joins TRBV27 and TRBJ2-7, with a possible D match to TRBD2 (6 bases). The CDR3 is 16 residues long. V was clipped by 0 bases and J by 2 bases, with 14 bases between them. Per the germline V gene, CDR1 is MNHEY and CDR2 is SMNVEV (reference sequence). The CDR3 DNA reads TGTGCCAGCAGTTTATCGTCCGGGACTCAGACCTACGAGCAGTACTTC. It encodes CASSLSSGTQTYEQYF.

The V and J genes are TRBV5-1 and TRBJ2-1; 9 nucleotides line up with TRBD2. This CDR3 spans 15 amino acids. Trimming at V came to 4 bases and at J to 7 bases, leaving 9 bases not matched to a gene. CDR1 is SGHRS and CDR2 is YFSETQ in the germline V gene. The CDR3 is CASSLAGLEGNEQFF. The CDR3 DNA sequence: TGCGCCAGCAGCCTAGCGGGACTCGAGGGAAATGAGCAGTTCTTC.

V and J are TRBV5-1 and TRBJ2-5; D is perhaps TRBD2 (6 bases). The CDR3 consists of 17 residues. CDR1 and CDR2 from the germline V gene are SGHRS and YFSETQ. Between the trimmed V and J ends, which lost 0 bases and 2 bases, there was a span of 17 bases. CDR3 DNA: TGCGCCAGCAGCTTGGAGCAGGGAGGCTGGGGGCAAGAGACCCAGTACTTC. Translated, it gives CASSLEQGGWGQETQYF.

The chain has TRBV13 and TRBJ1-1; no clear D gene. The ends were cut back, 5 bases at V and 8 bases at J, with 12 bases in the middle. The CDR3 extends over 12 amino acids. CDR1 is PRHDT, CDR2 FYEKMQ, per germline (reference sequence). This CDR3 reads CASSRDTPEAFF. CDR3 DNA sequence: TGTGCCAGCAGCCGAGACACACCCGAAGCTTTCTTT.

Concerning this clonotype itself: At one end the junction does not follow the germline gene, possibly because of a read error. The rearrangement links TRBV3-1 to TRBJ1-1, with a possible D match to TRBD1 (6 bases). CDR1 and CDR2 (germline): LGHDT, YNNKEL (reference sequence). The CDR3 sequence is 13 residues long. In nucleotides, the CDR3 is TGTGCCAGCAACCAAGACCCGCGGGGGGCGCGTTTCTTT. This codes for CASNQDPRGARFF.

V and J are TRBV29-1 and TRBJ2-3; possible D gene TRBD1, 6 bases. The CDR3 is made up of 15 amino acids. V dropped 5 bases and J dropped 1 base, with 16 bases sitting between them. The V gene's germline CDR1 is SQVTM and CDR2 ANQGSEA. DNA of the CDR3: TGCAGCGTTTACGTACAGGGTTACCGCACAGATACGCAGTATTTT. Amino acids: CSVYVQGYRTDTQYF.

The table lists this clonotype with a few counts. CDR3 sequence reads: CSARLGTSVGETQYF. The CDR3 coding sequence is TGCAGTGCTAGGCTCGGTACTAGCGTGGGGGAGACCCAGTACTTC. The rearrangement joins TRBV20-1 to TRBJ2-5, with TRBD2 matching over 7 bases. CDR3 size: 15 residues. J gave up 5 bases and V 3 bases, and 12 bases lay outside the gene matches. Germline V gene data show CDR1 as DFQATT and CDR2 as SNEGSKA (reference sequence).

The chain combines TRBV10-3 with TRBJ2-1; 10 bases align to TRBD2. Germline V gives CDR1 ENHRY, CDR2 SYGVKD. CDR3 length equals 13 residues. The V segment lost 3 bases and the J segment 9 bases; nucleotides outside the gene matches: 2. Written as DNA, the CDR3 is TGTGCCATCAGTGACGGACTAGCGGCTGAGCAGTTCTTC. Its translation: CAISDGLAAEQFF.

This clonotype was recorded a few times. This rearrangement joins TRBV9 to TRBJ2-2, with TRBD2 matching over 8 bases. This CDR3 is 14 amino acids long. Germline V CDR1 and CDR2: SGDLS, YYNGEE. With V trimmed by 6 bases and J by 6 bases, 7 bases remained unmatched. The CDR3 region has the DNA TGTGCCAGCAAGCGGGCTAGCGGGCCCGGGGAGCTGTTTTTT. Translated, it gives CASKRASGPGELFF.

This clonotype occurred many times. The chain employs TRBV10-3 and TRBJ1-5, with 8 positions matching TRBD1. After removal of 6 bases from V and 3 bases from J, the junction contained 4 bases not matched to a gene. The V gene's germline CDR1 is ENHRY and CDR2 SYGVKD. This CDR3 has 14 amino acids. In DNA form, the CDR3 reads TGTGCCATCAGCGAGGACAGGGTCAATCAGCCCCAGCATTTT. Encoded protein: CAISEDRVNQPQHF.

This clonotype was detected only a few times. The chain recombines TRBV5-6 with TRBJ2-5; the D is unclear. The V end lost 3 bases, the J end lost 3 bases, and 15 bases lay between the germline ends. The CDR3 covers 15 residues. CDR1 is SGHDT, CDR2 YYEEEE, per germline. The CDR3 here is CASSSGPLQKETQYF. The CDR3 DNA is TGTGCCAGCAGCTCCGGGCCGCTCCAGAAAGAGACCCAGTACTTC.

The table lists this clonotype with a few counts. The chain couples TRBV7-9 to TRBJ1-2; the D is unclear. Trimming left V 5 bases short and J 11 bases short, with 3 bases between. This CDR3 spans 8 amino acids. Germline V gene lookup returns CDR1 SEHNR and CDR2 FQNEAQ (reference sequence). CDR3 DNA sequence: TGTGCCAGCAGCCAGTACACCTTC. This codes for CASSQYTF.

This clonotype was seen a handful of times. This chain links TRBV12-3 or TRBV12-4 with TRBJ2-7; the match to TRBD2 covers 8 bases. Germline trimming cut 3 bases from V and 5 bases from J; bases unmatched to any gene: 9. This CDR3 contains 15 residues. CDR3 nucleotides: TGTGCCAGCAGTTTTAGAGCCGGGACTAGAAACGAGCAGTACTTC. This sequence encodes CASSFRAGTRNEQYF.

This chain links TRBV14 with TRBJ2-3; the D gene could be TRBD1 or TRBD2 (5 bases each). The CDR3 loop spans 15 amino acids. V lost 1 base and J 3 bases, leaving 11 bases between the germline ends. In germline, CDR1 is SGHDN, CDR2 FVKESK. CDR3 DNA: TGTGCCAGCAGCCAAGGGGACCCCAGGACAGATACGCAGTATTTT. It translates to CASSQGDPRTDTQYF.

This clonotype occurred many times. The chain employs TRBV12-3 or TRBV12-4 and TRBJ2-3; 8 nucleotides agree with TRBD1. CDR3 length equals 15 residues. V was clipped by 5 bases and J by 2 bases; unmatched bases: 6. The CDR3 spells CASSADRDLTDTQYF. CDR3 DNA sequence: TGTGCCAGCAGTGCGGACAGGGACCTCACAGATACGCAGTATTTT.

This clonotype was found a few times. CDR3 loop: CASSSTGQGSSRTDTQYF. The CDR3 DNA sequence: TGCGCCAGCAGCTCTACGGGACAGGGGTCGTCGAGGACAGATACGCAGTATTTT. The chain is built from TRBV5-1 and TRBJ2-3, with 10 bases matching TRBD1. The CDR3 is 18 residues long. J lost 3 bases, V lost 3 bases, and 13 bases had no gene match. Germline CDR1 is SGHRS and CDR2 is YFSETQ.

V usage is TRBV9 and J usage is TRBJ2-5; 9 positions match TRBD1. The CDR3 is 14 residues long. The junction had 4 bases not matched to a gene; V was cut back by 0 bases and J by 7 bases. Per the germline V gene, CDR1 is SGDLS and CDR2 is YYNGEE. The CDR3 region is CASSVDQGQGTQYF. The CDR3, as DNA: TGTGCCAGCAGCGTAGATCAGGGACAGGGGACCCAGTACTTC. Variable domain in full (rest from reference TRBV9 and TRBJ2-5): DSGVTQTPKHLITATGQRVTLRCSPRSGDLSVYWYQQSLDQGLQFLIQYYNGEERAKGNILERFSAQQFPDLHSELNLSSLELGDSALYFCASSVDQGQGTQYFGPGTRLLVL.

This clonotype was recorded a few times. This chain links TRBV5-1 with TRBJ2-1; D is ambiguous. V lost 4 bases and J 8 bases, leaving 16 bases between the germline ends. This CDR3 region has 14 residues. CDR1 and CDR2 (germline): SGHRS, YFSETQ. The CDR3 coding sequence is TGCGCCAGCAGCGCCCGAGCGTCTTGGGATGAGCAGTTCTTC. Its translation: CASSARASWDEQFF.

A few counts support this clonotype. The chain is built from TRBV20-1 and TRBJ2-3; TRBD1 matches 8 bases. J lost 2 bases, V lost 6 bases, and 7 bases had no gene match. The germline CDR1 and CDR2 sequences are DFQATT and SNEGSKA (reference sequence). CDR3 length: 14 residues. The CDR3 protein is CSANPGQATDTQYF. The CDR3 DNA is TGCAGTGCGAATCCGGGACAGGCCACAGATACGCAGTATTTT.

The chain employs TRBV19 and TRBJ1-1; 11 bases agree with TRBD1. CDR3 length: 14 amino acids. CDR1 is LNHDA and CDR2 is SQIVND in the germline V gene (reference sequence). J lost 0 bases, V lost 6 bases, and 0 bases had no gene match. CDR3 coding DNA: TGTGCCAGTAGGGACAGGGGGCTGAACACTGAAGCTTTCTTT. Amino acids: CASRDRGLNTEAFF.

The chain is built from TRBV12-3 or TRBV12-4 and TRBJ2-7, with 7 bases that match TRBD2. CDR3 length: 14 residues. V lost 6 bases, J lost 0 bases, and 5 bases stayed unmatched. The CDR3 region is CASRASGISYEQYF. DNA for the CDR3: TGTGCCAGCAGAGCTAGCGGTATCTCCTACGAGCAGTACTTC.

This chain links TRBV14 with TRBJ2-5; TRBD1 matches 7 bases. The CDR3 totals 14 residues. The V gene's germline CDR1 is SGHDN and CDR2 FVKESK. V trimming: 4 bases; J trimming: 5 bases; junction bases outside the gene matches: 7. The CDR3 nucleotides are TGTGCCAGCAGCCGGCTAGACAGGGCGGAGACCCAGTACTTC. Its translation is CASSRLDRAETQYF.

This clonotype was counted ten times or more. The chain employs TRBV15 and TRBJ2-7, with D possibly being TRBD2 (6 bases). V lost 5 bases and J lost 1, with 12 bases in between. Germline V gene data show CDR1 as LNHNV and CDR2 as YYDKDF (reference sequence). The CDR3 length is 14 residues. CDR3 bases: TGTGCCACCAGCGGAGGGTTAAGGTCCTACGAGCAGTACTTC. Translation: CATSGGLRSYEQYF.

The V and J genes are TRBV5-1 and TRBJ2-3, with TRBD2 matching 14 bases. V gave up 0 bases and J gave up 6 bases; unmatched junction bases: 0. Germline assignment: CDR1 SGHRS and CDR2 YFSETQ. This CDR3 spans 15 amino acids. The CDR3 here is CASSLGLAGGDTQYF. DNA of the CDR3: TGCGCCAGCAGCTTGGGACTAGCGGGAGGGGATACGCAGTATTTT. Full variable domain (outside the CDR3, taken from reference TRBV5-1 and TRBJ2-3): KAGVTQTPRYLIKTRGQQVTLSCSPISGHRSVSWYQQTPGQGLQFLFEYFSETQRNKGNFPGRFSGRQFSNSRSEMNVSTLELGDSALYLCASSLGLAGGDTQYFGPGTRLTVL.

This clonotype was seen at least ten times. The chain links TRBV10-3 to TRBJ2-1, with 7 bases fitting TRBD2. The germline V gene has CDR1 ENHRY and CDR2 SYGVKD. Unmatched junction bases numbered 4, after V lost 5 bases and J lost 0 bases. This CDR3 is built from 15 residues. The CDR3 bases are TGTGCCATCAGTCCAGCGGGAATCTCCTACAATGAGCAGTTCTTC. Amino acid sequence: CAISPAGISYNEQFF.

The rearrangement links TRBV15 to TRBJ2-5; 11 nucleotides line up with TRBD1. Germline values: CDR1 LNHNV, CDR2 YYDKDF (reference sequence). J was trimmed by 4 bases and V by 3 bases; bases with no gene match: 7. The length of the CDR3 is 16 residues. The CDR3, as DNA: TGTGCCACCAGCAGGCCGGACAGGGGGCTAGGAGAGACCCAGTACTTC. Its translation: CATSRPDRGLGETQYF.

The V and J genes are TRBV12-3 or TRBV12-4 and TRBJ1-5; 9 positions match TRBD1. The CDR3 loop spans 14 amino acids. V shed 10 bases and J 4 bases; nucleotides not matched to a gene: 8. CDR3 DNA: TGTGCCACCGGGACAGGGTTGGGAAATCAGCCCCAGCATTTT. Protein sequence: CATGTGLGNQPQHF.